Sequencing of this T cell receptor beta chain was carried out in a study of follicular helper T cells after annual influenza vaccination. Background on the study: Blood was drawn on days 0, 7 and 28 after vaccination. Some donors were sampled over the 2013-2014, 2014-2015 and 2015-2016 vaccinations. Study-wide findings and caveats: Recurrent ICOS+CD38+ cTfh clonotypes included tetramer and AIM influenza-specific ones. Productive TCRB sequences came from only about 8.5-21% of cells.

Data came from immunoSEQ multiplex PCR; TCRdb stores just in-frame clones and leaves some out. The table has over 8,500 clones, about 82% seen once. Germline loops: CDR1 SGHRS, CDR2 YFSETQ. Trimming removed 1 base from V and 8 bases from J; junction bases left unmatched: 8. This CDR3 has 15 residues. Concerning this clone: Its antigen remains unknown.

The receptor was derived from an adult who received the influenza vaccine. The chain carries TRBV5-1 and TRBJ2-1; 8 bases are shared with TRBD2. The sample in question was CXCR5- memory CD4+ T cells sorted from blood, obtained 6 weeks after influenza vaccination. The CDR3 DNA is TGCGCCAGCAGCTTGAGAATCCGGGAGGGTGATGAGCAGTTCTTC. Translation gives CASSLRIREGDEQFF. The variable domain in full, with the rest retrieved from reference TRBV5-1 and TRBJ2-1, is KAGVTQTPRYLIKTRGQQVTLSCSPISGHRSVSWYQQTPGQGLQFLFEYFSETQRNKGNFPGRFSGRQFSNSRSEMNVSTLELGDSALYLCASSLRIREGDEQFFGPGTRLTVL.